A selection of T cell receptor beta chains follows, all from one sample in a study of identical twins. Each CDR3 protein gets one entry after TCRdb re-called the 5' RACE reads with MiXCR. Here the sample spans more than 1.5 million distinct CDR3 sequences, around 33% being singletons. The source material was cord blood. The receptors were sampled from a newborn girl in good health. The CDR3 runs from the conserved cysteine through the conserved F or W. Each record gives: clone size, V gene, J gene, D gene, CDR3 protein, CDR3 DNA. A D gene is named only where the DNA matches it firmly. Clone size is given for some rows only: seen once, a few or many times, or a class if the clone is expanded.

few	TRBV2	TRBJ2-3	.	CASSVRDPLTDTQYF	TGTGCCAGCAGTGTGCGGGATCCCCTCACAGATACGCAGTATTTT
few	TRBV6-5	TRBJ2-7	TRBD1	CASSWERTGDSYEQYF	TGTGCCAGCAGTTGGGAAAGGACAGGGGATTCCTACGAGCAGTACTTC
.	TRBV4-2	TRBJ2-7	.	CASSQESGMAYNEQYF	TGTGCCAGCAGCCAAGAATCGGGAATGGCTTACAATGAGCAGTACTTC
.	TRBV19	TRBJ1-5	TRBD1	CASRGQGTPQHF	TGTGCCAGTAGGGGACAGGGGACGCCCCAGCATTTT
few	TRBV4-1	TRBJ2-7	TRBD2	CASSQVALAGTYEQYF	TGCGCCAGCAGCCAAGTTGCACTAGCGGGTACCTACGAGCAGTACTTC
.	TRBV16	TRBJ2-7	.	CASRAPFTYEQYF	TGTGCCAGCAGGGCCCCTTTTACCTACGAGCAGTACTTC
many	TRBV29-1	TRBJ2-1	.	CSVGDYNEQFF	TGCAGCGTTGGAGACTACAATGAGCAGTTCTTC
few	TRBV6-1	TRBJ2-1	TRBD1	CASRDRESYNEQFF	TGTGCCAGCAGGGACAGGGAATCCTACAATGAGCAGTTCTTC
.	TRBV10-3	TRBJ2-1	.	CANAGTSYNEQFF	TGTGCCAACGCCGGGACTTCCTACAATGAGCAGTTCTTC
many	TRBV10-3	TRBJ2-7	.	CAISESTSSYEQYF	TGTGCCATCAGTGAGTCGACTAGCTCCTACGAGCAGTACTTC
.	TRBV5-1	TRBJ2-1	.	CASSLGPLEGLYNEQFF	TGCGCCAGCAGCTTGGGACCCCTTGAGGGCCTCTACAATGAGCAGTTCTTC
.	TRBV6-1	TRBJ1-1	.	CASREAAGRGTEAFF	TGTGCCAGCAGGGAAGCGGCAGGGCGGGGCACTGAAGCTTTCTTT
.	TRBV13	TRBJ1-5	.	CARPRYSNQPQHF	TGTGCCAGACCACGCTATAGCAATCAGCCCCAGCATTTT
.	TRBV5-1	TRBJ2-5	.	CAGSGNNEQYF	TGCGCCGGCAGCGGTAACAATGAGCAGTACTTC
few	TRBV7-2	TRBJ1-2	.	CASSHGPTNYGYTF	TGTGCCAGCTCCCACGGACCTACTAACTATGGCTACACCTTC
.	TRBV11-2	TRBJ1-1	.	CASSLWEAGGTEAFF	TGTGCCAGCAGCTTATGGGAGGCCGGGGGCACTGAAGCTTTCTTT
few	TRBV11-2	TRBJ1-1	TRBD1	CASSLPRDRGFRGTEAFF	TGTGCCAGCAGCTTACCCCGGGACAGGGGCTTTCGGGGGACTGAAGCTTTCTTT
few	TRBV5-4	TRBJ1-4	.	CASSLSFANEKLFF	TGTGCCAGCAGCTTGAGTTTCGCTAATGAAAAACTGTTTTTT
.	TRBV19	TRBJ1-5	.	CASSIDPGSNQPQHF	TGTGCCAGTAGTATAGATCCCGGTAGCAATCAGCCCCAGCATTTT
few	TRBV20-1	TRBJ2-5	.	CSAGGDTATQYF	TGCAGTGCTGGCGGCGACACCGCAACGCAGTACTTC
.	TRBV16	TRBJ2-3	.	CASSKRDPTDTQYF	TGTGCCAGCAGCAAACGGGACCCCACAGATACGCAGTATTTT
.	TRBV7-2	TRBJ2-1	.	CASSLGVAGEQFF	TGTGCCAGCAGCTTAGGGGTGGCGGGCGAGCAGTTCTTC
few	TRBV13	TRBJ2-5	.	CASSLGLGLSKETQYF	TGTGCCAGCAGCTTAGGCCTCGGGCTTTCTAAAGAGACCCAGTACTTC
.	TRBV4-1	TRBJ2-7	TRBD2	CASSQVSSGGPYNEQYF	TGCGCCAGCAGCCAAGTCTCTAGCGGGGGCCCCTACAATGAGCAGTACTTC
.	TRBV28	TRBJ1-5	TRBD1	CASRQGRIQPQHF	TGTGCCAGCCGACAGGGGAGAATTCAGCCCCAGCATTTT
few	TRBV20-1	TRBJ2-1	TRBD1	CSARGGQGRTYNEQFF	TGCAGTGCTAGAGGTGGACAGGGCCGTACCTACAATGAGCAGTTCTTC
many	TRBV6-1	TRBJ1-2	.	CASSERTYGYTF	TGTGCCAGCAGTGAACGGACCTATGGCTACACCTTC
.	TRBV18	TRBJ2-2	TRBD2	CASSPRTSDTGELFF	TGTGCCAGCTCACCGAGGACTAGCGACACCGGGGAGCTGTTTTTT
few	TRBV19	TRBJ2-7	TRBD1	CASSTPYRDRLYEQYF	TGTGCCAGTAGTACCCCGTACCGGGACAGATTGTACGAGCAGTACTTC
.	TRBV20-1	TRBJ2-7	.	CSVLLGPYEQYF	TGCAGTGTCCTGCTAGGCCCCTACGAGCAGTACTTC
few	TRBV12-3/TRBV12-4	TRBJ2-5	.	CASSSFLAALQETQYF	TGTGCCAGCAGCTCCTTTTTAGCGGCCCTCCAAGAGACCCAGTACTTC
.	TRBV5-1	TRBJ1-6	TRBD1	CASSSSRLQGAKTYNSPLHF	TGCGCCAGCAGCTCCTCTCGTCTACAGGGGGCGAAGACCTATAATTCACCCCTCCACTTT
.	TRBV29-1	TRBJ2-1	.	CSVEGSGNEQFF	TGCAGCGTTGAAGGAAGCGGGAATGAGCAGTTCTTC
few	TRBV3-1	TRBJ2-3	TRBD2	CASSQTRGLVTDTQYF	TGTGCCAGCAGCCAAACCCGAGGACTAGTCACAGATACGCAGTATTTT
once	TRBV20-1	TRBJ2-7	TRBD2	CSTSKPGGRFYEQYF	TGCAGTACTAGTAAGCCTGGCGGGAGGTTCTACGAGCAGTACTTC
few	TRBV20-1	TRBJ2-4	TRBD1	CSAPRQGQWAKNIQYF	TGCAGTGCTCCCCGACAGGGCCAATGGGCCAAAAACATTCAGTACTTC
.	TRBV20-1	TRBJ2-3	.	CSAHKSRADTQYF	TGCAGTGCTCATAAAAGCAGGGCAGATACGCAGTATTTT
.	TRBV12-3/TRBV12-4	TRBJ2-3	TRBD2	CASSVAGAGDTQYF	TGTGCCAGCAGTGTAGCGGGGGCGGGAGATACGCAGTATTTT
few	TRBV3-1	TRBJ2-5	.	CASSQDRLETQYF	TGTGCCAGCAGCCAAGATAGGTTAGAGACCCAGTACTTC
.	TRBV30	TRBJ2-3	.	CAWRWGPSTDTQYF	TGTGCCTGGAGGTGGGGGCCGAGCACAGATACGCAGTATTTT
few	TRBV10-3	TRBJ2-1	.	CAISERTHKEFF	TGTGCCATCAGTGAGAGGACCCACAAGGAGTTCTTC
many	TRBV25-1	TRBJ1-1	.	CASSEANTEAFF	TGTGCCAGCAGTGAAGCTAACACTGAAGCTTTCTTT
many	TRBV20-1	TRBJ2-7	.	CSAIRDGLNEQYF	TGCAGTGCTATCCGGGACGGCCTAAACGAGCAGTACTTC
.	TRBV7-2	TRBJ2-3	TRBD2	CASSLGTNVAQYF	TGTGCCAGCAGCTTGGGGACTAATGTCGCGCAGTATTTT
.	TRBV4-2	TRBJ2-7	TRBD2	CASSRPLSGGSEYNEQYF	TGTGCCAGCAGCCGACCCCTCTCTGGCGGGAGCGAATACAATGAGCAGTACTTC
few	TRBV4-2	TRBJ2-1	.	CASSQDPFSGGGSEQFF	TGTGCCAGCAGCCAAGATCCTTTTTCGGGGGGCGGCAGTGAGCAGTTCTTC